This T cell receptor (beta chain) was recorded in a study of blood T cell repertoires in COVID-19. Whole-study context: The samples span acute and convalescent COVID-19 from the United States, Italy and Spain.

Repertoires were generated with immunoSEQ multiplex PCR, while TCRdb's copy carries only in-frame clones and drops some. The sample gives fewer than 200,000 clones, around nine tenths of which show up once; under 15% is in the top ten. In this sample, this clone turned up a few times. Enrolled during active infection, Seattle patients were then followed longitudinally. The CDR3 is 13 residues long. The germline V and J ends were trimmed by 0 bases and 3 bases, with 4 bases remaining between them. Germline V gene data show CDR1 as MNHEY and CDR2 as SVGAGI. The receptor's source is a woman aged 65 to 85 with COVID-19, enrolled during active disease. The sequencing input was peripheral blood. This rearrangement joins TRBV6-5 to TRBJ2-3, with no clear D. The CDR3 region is CASSYSETDTQYF. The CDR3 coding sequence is TGTGCCAGCAGTTACTCAGAGACAGATACGCAGTATTTT.